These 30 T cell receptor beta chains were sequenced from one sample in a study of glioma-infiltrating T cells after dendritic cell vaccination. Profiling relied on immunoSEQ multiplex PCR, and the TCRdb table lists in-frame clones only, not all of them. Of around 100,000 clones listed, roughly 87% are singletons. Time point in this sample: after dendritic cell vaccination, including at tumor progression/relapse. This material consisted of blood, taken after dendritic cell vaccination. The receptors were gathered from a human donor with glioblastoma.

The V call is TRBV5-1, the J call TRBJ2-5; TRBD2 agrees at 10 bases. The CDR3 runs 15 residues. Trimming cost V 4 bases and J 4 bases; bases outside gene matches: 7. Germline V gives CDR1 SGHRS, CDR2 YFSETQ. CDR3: CASSKTGTSVETQYF. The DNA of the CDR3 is TGCGCCAGCAGCAAAACTGGGACTAGCGTAGAGACCCAGTACTTC.

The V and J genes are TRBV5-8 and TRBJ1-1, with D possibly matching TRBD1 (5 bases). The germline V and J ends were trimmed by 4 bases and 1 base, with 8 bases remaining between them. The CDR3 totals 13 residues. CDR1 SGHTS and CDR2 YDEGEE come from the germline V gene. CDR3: CASSGDRNTEAFF. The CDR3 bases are TGTGCCAGCAGCGGTGACAGGAACACTGAAGCTTTCTTT.

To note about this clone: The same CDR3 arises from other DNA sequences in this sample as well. The CDR3 loop reads CASSPDRGGNQPQHF. CDR3 DNA sequence: TGTGCCAGCTCACCTGACAGGGGGGGCAATCAGCCCCAGCATTTT. The chain links TRBV18 to TRBJ1-5; TRBD1 matches 9 bases. The germline V gene encodes CDR1 KGHSH and CDR2 LQKENI. This CDR3 region has 15 residues. The ends lost 3 bases at V and 2 bases at J; junction bases unmatched: 2.

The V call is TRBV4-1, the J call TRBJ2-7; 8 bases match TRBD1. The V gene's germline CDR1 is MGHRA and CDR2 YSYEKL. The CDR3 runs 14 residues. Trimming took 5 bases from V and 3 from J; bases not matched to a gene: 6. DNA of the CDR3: TGCGCCAGCAGCTCCATGACAGGGGTCTACGAGCAGTACTTC. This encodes CASSSMTGVYEQYF.

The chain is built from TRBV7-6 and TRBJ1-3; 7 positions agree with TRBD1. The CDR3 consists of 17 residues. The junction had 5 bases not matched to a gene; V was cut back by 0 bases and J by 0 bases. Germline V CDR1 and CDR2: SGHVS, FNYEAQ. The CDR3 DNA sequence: TGTGCCAGCAGCTTAGCCAGGGGGTCTAACTCTGGAAACACCATATATTTT. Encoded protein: CASSLARGSNSGNTIYF.

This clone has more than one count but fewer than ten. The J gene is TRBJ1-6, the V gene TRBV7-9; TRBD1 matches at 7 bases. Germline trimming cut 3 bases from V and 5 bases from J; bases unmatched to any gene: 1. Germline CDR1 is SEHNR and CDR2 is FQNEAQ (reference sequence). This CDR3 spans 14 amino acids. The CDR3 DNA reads TGTGCCAGCAGCTTCGGGACAGATAATTCACCCCTCCACTTT. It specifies CASSFGTDNSPLHF.

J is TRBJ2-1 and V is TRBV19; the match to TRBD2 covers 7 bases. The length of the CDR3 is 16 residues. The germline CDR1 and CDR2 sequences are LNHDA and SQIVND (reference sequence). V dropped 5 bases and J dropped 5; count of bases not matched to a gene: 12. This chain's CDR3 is CASSPLGGGEHNEQFF. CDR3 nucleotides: TGTGCCAGTAGTCCCCTCGGCGGGGGAGAGCACAATGAGCAGTTCTTC.

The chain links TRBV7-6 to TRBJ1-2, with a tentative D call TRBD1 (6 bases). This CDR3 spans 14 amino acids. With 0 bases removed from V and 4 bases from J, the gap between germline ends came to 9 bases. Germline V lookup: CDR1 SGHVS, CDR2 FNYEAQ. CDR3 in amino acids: CASSLAQGSYGYTF. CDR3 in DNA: TGTGCCAGCAGCTTAGCCCAGGGGAGCTATGGCTACACCTTC.

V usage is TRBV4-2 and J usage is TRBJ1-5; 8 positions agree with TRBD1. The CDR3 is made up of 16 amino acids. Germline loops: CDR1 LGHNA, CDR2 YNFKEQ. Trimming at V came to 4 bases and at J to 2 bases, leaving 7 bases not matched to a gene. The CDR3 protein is CASSRLTGDGNQPQHF. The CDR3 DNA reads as TGTGCCAGCAGCCGCCTGACAGGGGATGGCAATCAGCCCCAGCATTTT.

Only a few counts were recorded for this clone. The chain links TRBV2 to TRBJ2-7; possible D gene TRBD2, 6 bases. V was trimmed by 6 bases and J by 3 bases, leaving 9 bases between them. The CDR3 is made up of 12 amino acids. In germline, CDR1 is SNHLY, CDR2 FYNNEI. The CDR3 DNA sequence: TGTGCCAGCAGGACAGCGGGCTACGAGCAGTACTTC. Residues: CASRTAGYEQYF. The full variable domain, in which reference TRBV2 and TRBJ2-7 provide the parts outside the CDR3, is EPEVTQTPSHQVTQMGQEVILRCVPISNHLYFYWYRQILGQKVEFLVSFYNNEISEKSEIFDDQFSVERPDGSNFTLKIRSTKLEDSAMYFCASRTAGYEQYFGPGTRLTVT.

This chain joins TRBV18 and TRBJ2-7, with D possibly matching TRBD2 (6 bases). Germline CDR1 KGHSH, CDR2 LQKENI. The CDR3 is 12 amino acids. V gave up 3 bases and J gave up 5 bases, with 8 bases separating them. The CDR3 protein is CASSPGGDEQYF. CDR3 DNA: TGTGCCAGCTCACCGGGCGGGGACGAGCAGTACTTC. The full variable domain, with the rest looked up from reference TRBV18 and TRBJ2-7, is NAGVMQNPRHLVRRRGQEARLRCSPMKGHSHVYWYRQLPEEGLKFMVYLQKENIIDESGMPKERFSAEFPKEGPSILRIQQVVRGDSAAYFCASSPGGDEQYFGPGTRLTVT.

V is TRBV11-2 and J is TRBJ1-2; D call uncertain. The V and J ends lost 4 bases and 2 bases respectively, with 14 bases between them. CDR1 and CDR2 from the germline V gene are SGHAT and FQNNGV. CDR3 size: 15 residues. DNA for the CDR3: TGTGCCAGCAGCTCTTTACGCACACAAAACTATGGCTACACCTTC. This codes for CASSSLRTQNYGYTF. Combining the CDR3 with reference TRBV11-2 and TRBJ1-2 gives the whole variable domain EAGVAQSPRYKIIEKRQSVAFWCNPISGHATLYWYQQILGQGPKLLIQFQNNGVVDDSQLPKDRFSAERLKGVDSTLKIQPAKLEDSAVYLCASSSLRTQNYGYTFGSGTRLTVV.

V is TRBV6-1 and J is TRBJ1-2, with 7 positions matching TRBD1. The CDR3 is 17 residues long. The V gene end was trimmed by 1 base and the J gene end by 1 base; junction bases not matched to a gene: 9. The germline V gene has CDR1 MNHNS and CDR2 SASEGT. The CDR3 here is CASSEEQQGIFNYGYTF. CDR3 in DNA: TGTGCCAGCAGTGAAGAACAACAGGGGATATTTAACTATGGCTACACCTTC.

The CDR3 region is CASSRTGGLAFF. The CDR3 coding sequence is TGTGCCAGCAGCCGGACAGGGGGTTTGGCTTTCTTT. The rearrangement uses TRBV5-4 and TRBJ1-1; 10 bases line up with TRBD1. With 4 bases clipped from V and 11 bases from J, the junction kept 5 bases outside the gene matches. Germline V gives CDR1 SGHNT, CDR2 YYREEE (reference sequence). The CDR3 covers 12 residues.

CDR3 residues: CASSVGTGANSPLHF. The CDR3 DNA reads TGTGCCAGCAGCGTCGGGACAGGGGCTAATTCACCCCTCCACTTT. This sequence joins TRBV5-4 and TRBJ1-6, with TRBD1 matching over 10 bases. Germline CDR1 SGHNT, CDR2 YYREEE (reference sequence). The CDR3 runs to 15 residues. V lost 4 bases and J lost 6; bases outside the gene matches: 4.

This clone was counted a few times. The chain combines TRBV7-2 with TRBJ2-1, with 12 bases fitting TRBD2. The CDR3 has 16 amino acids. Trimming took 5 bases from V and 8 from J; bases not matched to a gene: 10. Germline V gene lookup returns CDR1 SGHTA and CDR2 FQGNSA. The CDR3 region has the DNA TGTGCCAGCAGCCGCTCTAGCGGGGGGGCATATGATGAGCAGTTCTTC. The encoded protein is CASSRSSGGAYDEQFF.

DNA for the CDR3: TGTGCCAGCAGCGAGGACAGGGGTGATGAGCAGTACTTC. This sequence encodes CASSEDRGDEQYF. The V gene is TRBV7-3, the J gene TRBJ2-7; 9 bases match TRBD1. The CDR3 runs 13 residues. Looked up from germline, CDR1 is SGHTA and CDR2 is FQGTGA. Unmatched junction bases numbered 6, after V lost 5 bases and J lost 7 bases.

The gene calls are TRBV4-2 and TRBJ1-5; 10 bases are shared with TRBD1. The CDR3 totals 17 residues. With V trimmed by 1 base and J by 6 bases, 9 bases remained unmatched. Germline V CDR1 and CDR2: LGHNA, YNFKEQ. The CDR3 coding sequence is TGTGCCAGCAGCCAAGTGATAGGGACAGGGGTCCCTCAGCCCCAGCATTTT. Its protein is CASSQVIGTGVPQPQHF.

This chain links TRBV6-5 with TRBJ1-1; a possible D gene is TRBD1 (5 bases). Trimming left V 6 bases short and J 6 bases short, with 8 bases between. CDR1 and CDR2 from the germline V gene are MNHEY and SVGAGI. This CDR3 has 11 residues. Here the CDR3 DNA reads TGTGCCAGCAGGCGACAGTCTGAAGCTTTCTTT. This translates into CASRRQSEAFF.

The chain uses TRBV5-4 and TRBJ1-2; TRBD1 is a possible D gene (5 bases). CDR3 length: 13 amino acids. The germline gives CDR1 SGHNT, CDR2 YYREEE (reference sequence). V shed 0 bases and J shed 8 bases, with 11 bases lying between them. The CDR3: CASSLAGGEGYTF. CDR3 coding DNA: TGTGCCAGCAGCTTGGCGGGGGGTGAAGGCTACACCTTC.

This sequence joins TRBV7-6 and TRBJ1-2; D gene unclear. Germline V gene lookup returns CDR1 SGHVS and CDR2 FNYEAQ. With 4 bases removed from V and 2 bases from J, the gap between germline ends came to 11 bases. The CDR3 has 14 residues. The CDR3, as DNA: TGTGCCAGCAGCTCTGGGGAGGGAAACTATGGCTACACCTTC. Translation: CASSSGEGNYGYTF. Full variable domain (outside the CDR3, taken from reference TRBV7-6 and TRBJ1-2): GAGVSQSPRYKVTKRGQDVALRCDPISGHVSLYWYRQALGQGPEFLTYFNYEAQQDKSGLPNDRFSAERPEGSISTLTIQRTEQRDSAMYRCASSSGEGNYGYTFGSGTRLTVV.

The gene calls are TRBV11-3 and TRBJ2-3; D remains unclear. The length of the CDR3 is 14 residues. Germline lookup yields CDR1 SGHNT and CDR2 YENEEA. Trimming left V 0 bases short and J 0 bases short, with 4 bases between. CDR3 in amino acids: CASSLDSSTDTQYF. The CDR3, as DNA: TGTGCCAGCAGCTTAGACTCTAGCACAGATACGCAGTATTTT.

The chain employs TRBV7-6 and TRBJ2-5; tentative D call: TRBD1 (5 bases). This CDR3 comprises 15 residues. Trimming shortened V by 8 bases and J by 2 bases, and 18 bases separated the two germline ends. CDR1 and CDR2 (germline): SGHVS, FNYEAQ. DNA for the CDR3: TGTGCCAGCTCCCTTAACCAGGGTAGGCAAGAGACCCAGTACTTC. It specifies CASSLNQGRQETQYF. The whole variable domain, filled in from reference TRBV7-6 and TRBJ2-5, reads GAGVSQSPRYKVTKRGQDVALRCDPISGHVSLYWYRQALGQGPEFLTYFNYEAQQDKSGLPNDRFSAERPEGSISTLTIQRTEQRDSAMYRCASSLNQGRQETQYFGPGTRLLVL.

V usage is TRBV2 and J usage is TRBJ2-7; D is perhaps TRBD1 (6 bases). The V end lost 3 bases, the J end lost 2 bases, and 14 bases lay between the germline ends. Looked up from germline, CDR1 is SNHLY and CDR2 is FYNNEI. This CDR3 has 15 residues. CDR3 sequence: CASSDVTGATYEQYF. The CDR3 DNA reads TGTGCCAGCAGTGACGTGACAGGCGCTACCTACGAGCAGTACTTC.

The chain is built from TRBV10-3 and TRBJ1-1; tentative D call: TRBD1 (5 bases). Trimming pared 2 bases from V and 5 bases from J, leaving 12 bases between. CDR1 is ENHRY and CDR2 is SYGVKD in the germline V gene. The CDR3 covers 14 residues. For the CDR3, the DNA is TGTGCCATCAGTGAGAGGGGAGGGGAAACTGAAGCTTTCTTT. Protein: CAISERGGETEAFF.

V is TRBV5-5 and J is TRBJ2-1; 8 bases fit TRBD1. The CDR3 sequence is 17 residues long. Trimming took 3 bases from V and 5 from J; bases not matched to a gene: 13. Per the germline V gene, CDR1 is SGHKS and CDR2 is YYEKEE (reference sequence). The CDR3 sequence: CASSSTMTGAINNEQFF. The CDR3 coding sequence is TGTGCCAGCAGCTCTACTATGACAGGGGCTATCAACAATGAGCAGTTCTTC.

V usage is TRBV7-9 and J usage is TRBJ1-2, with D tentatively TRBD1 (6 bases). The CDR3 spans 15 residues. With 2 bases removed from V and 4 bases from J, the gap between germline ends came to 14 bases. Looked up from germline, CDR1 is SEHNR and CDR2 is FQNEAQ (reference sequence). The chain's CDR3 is CASSLSSDRIYGYTF. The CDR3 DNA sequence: TGTGCCAGCAGCTTAAGTTCCGACAGGATCTATGGCTACACCTTC.

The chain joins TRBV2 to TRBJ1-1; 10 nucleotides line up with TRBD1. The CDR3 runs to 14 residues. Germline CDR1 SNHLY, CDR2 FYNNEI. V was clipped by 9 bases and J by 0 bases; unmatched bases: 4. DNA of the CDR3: TGTGCCAGTACTGGGACAGGGGTGAACACTGAAGCTTTCTTT. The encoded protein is CASTGTGVNTEAFF.

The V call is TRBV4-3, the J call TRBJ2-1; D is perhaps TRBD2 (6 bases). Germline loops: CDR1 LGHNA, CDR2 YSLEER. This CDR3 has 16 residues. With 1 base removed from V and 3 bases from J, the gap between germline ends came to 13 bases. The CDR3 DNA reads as TGCGCCAGCAGCCAAGGCGCAAGCGGGTTCTACAATGAGCAGTTCTTC. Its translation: CASSQGASGFYNEQFF.

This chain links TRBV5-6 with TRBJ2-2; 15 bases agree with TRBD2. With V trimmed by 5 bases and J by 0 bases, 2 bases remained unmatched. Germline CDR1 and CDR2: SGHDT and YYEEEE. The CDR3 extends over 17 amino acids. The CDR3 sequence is CASSRTSGGANTGELFF. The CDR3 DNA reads TGTGCCAGCAGTCGGACTAGCGGGGGGGCGAACACCGGGGAGCTGTTTTTT.